A selection of T cell receptor beta chains follows, all from one sample in a study of blood T cell repertoires in COVID-19. Assay: immunoSEQ multiplex PCR; the TCRdb copy retains only in-frame clones and omits some. The repertoire holds around 42,000 clones, with about 80% as singletons. The source material was peripheral blood. These receptors all come from a woman older than 75 with acute or convalescent COVID-19. The CDR3 runs from the conserved cysteine through the conserved F or W. Each record gives: V gene, clone size, CDR3 length, D gene, J gene, CDR3 DNA, CDR3 protein. The D gene is left open where the match is weak. For some rows the clone size is stated as once, few or many, or as a class when expanded; others skip it.

TRBV6-1,-,16,-,TRBJ1-3,TGTGCCAGCAGTGTCCCCGGTCTCTCCGCCCGAAACACCATATATTTT,CASSVPGLSARNTIYF
TRBV6-2/TRBV6-3,-,15,-,TRBJ1-5,TGTGCCAGCAGCCTTTTGGTGGGGGAGGATCAGCCCCAGCATTTT,CASSLLVGEDQPQHF
TRBV6-5,-,12,-,TRBJ1-1,TGTGCCAGCTGGGAGAGGGACACTGAAGCTTTCTTT,CASWERDTEAFF
TRBV24-1,-,16,TRBD1,TRBJ2-5,TGTGCCACCCTTCGGGGGACAGGGCAACCTCAAGAGACCCAGTACTTC,CATLRGTGQPQETQYF
TRBV4-1,once,13,-,TRBJ1-2,TGCGCCAGCAGCCAACTCGGGATCTATGGCTACACCTTC,CASSQLGIYGYTF
TRBV11-3,-,15,-,TRBJ1-4,TGTGCCAGCAGCTTAGGAGGTGCAACTAATGAAAAACTGTTTTTT,CASSLGGATNEKLFF
TRBV12-3/TRBV12-4,once,13,-,TRBJ2-2,TGTGCCAGCAGTTTAACCCCAGCGAGGGAGCTGTTTTTT,CASSLTPARELFF
TRBV5-4,-,17,TRBD1,TRBJ2-1,TGTGCCAGCAGCTTGGCCGGGGGGACAGGGCTAGGAGATGAGCAGTTCTTC,CASSLAGGTGLGDEQFF
TRBV5-1,-,15,-,TRBJ1-4,TGCGCCAGCAGCTTTGGGAGTGCAGGCGGGGAAAAACTGTTTTTT,CASSFGSAGGEKLFF
TRBV7-2,-,13,-,TRBJ1-1,TGTGCCAGCAGCCTCGCAGGAAACACTGAAGCTTTCTTT,CASSLAGNTEAFF
TRBV15,-,13,-,TRBJ1-1,TGTGCCACCAGCAGAGCCAAGGGGAGGGAGACTTTCTTT,CATSRAKGRETFF